This paragraph covers one TCR beta chain sequence. The sample comes from a study of blood T cell repertoires in COVID-19. Study summary: Whether acute or convalescent, the COVID-19 samples came from the United States, Italy and Spain. Sample material is recorded as cDNA or gDNA derived from T cells, B-cell-depleted T cells, or PBMCs.

This CDR3 contains 14 residues. V gave up 0 bases and J gave up 5 bases; unmatched junction bases: 2. Germline V gives CDR1 SGDLS, CDR2 YYNGEE. In the authors' methods: Researchers report that nucleated cell counts were estimated from reference gene primer amplification. TCRdb's copy holds only in-frame clones and misses some; the assay was immunoSEQ multiplex PCR. That table gives V, J and clone size, and the DNA gave D and trimming. This table holds more than 200,000 clones, around 88% found once. The receptor was isolated from an elderly man with acute or convalescent COVID-19. Sequencing was performed on peripheral blood. The V gene is TRBV9, the J gene TRBJ2-1; 7 positions match TRBD2. CDR3 nucleotides: TGTGCCAGCAGCGTAGCGGGGGGTAACAATGAGCAGTTCTTC. Its translation: CASSVAGGNNEQFF.